This entry features one T cell receptor (beta chain) sequence. These data belong to a study of blood T cell repertoires in COVID-19. Study-level background: Italy, Spain and the United States were the sources of the convalescent and acute COVID-19 samples.

Original handling: The assay estimated nucleated cells by amplifying reference gene primers. Sequenced by immunoSEQ multiplex PCR; TCRdb stores in-frame clones only, minus some. V and J calls and clone size are those listed in that table; D and trimming were worked out from the DNA. This sample carries 90,000 to 120,000 clones, about nine tenths of them seen once, and the ten largest clones take roughly 1.2%. This CDR3 is built from 14 residues. CDR1 and CDR2 from the germline V gene are SGHVS and FQNEAQ. Trimming left V 8 bases short and J 2 bases short, with 16 bases between. The sequenced sample consisted of peripheral blood. The receptor's source is a woman aged 25 to 45 with acute or convalescent COVID-19. V usage is TRBV7-8 and J usage is TRBJ2-7; TRBD2 might be the D (6 bases). The CDR3 sequence is CASSVVSGTYEQYF. CDR3 coding DNA: TGTGCCAGCTCGGTCGTTAGCGGAACCTACGAGCAGTACTTC.